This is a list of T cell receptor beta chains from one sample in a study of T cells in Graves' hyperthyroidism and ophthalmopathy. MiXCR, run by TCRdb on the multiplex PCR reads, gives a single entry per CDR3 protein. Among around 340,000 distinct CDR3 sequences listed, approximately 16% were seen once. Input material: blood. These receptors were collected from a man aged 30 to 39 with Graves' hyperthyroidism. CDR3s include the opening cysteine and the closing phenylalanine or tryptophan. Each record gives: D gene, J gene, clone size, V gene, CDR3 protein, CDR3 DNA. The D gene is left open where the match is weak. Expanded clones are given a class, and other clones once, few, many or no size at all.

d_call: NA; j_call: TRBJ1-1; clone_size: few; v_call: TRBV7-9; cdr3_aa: CASSLLANTEAFF; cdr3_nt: TGTGCCAGCAGCTTATTGGCCAACACTGAAGCTTTCTTT
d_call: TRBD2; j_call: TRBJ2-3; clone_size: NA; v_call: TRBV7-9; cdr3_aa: CASGLAGVPTDTQYF; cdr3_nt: TGTGCCAGCGGACTAGCGGGAGTCCCCACAGATACGCAGTATTTT
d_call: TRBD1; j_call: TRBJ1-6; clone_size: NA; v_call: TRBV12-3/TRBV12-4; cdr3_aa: CASSLGQGAGSPLHF; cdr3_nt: TGTGCCAGCAGTTTGGGACAGGGGGCAGGATCACCCCTCCACTTT
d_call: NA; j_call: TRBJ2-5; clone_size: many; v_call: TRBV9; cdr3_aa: CASSVDQGETQYF; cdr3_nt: TGTGCCAGCAGCGTTGACCAGGGGGAGACCCAGTACTTC
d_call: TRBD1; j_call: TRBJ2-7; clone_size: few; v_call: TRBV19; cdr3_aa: CASSQTGGGYEQYF; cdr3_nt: TGTGCCAGTAGCCAGACAGGGGGAGGCTACGAGCAGTACTTC
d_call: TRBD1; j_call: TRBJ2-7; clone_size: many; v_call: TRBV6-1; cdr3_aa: CASTLEYLTGDEQYF; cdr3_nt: TGTGCCAGCACTCTAGAGTACCTTACAGGGGACGAGCAGTACTTC
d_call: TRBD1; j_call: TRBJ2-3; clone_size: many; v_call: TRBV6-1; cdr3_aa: CASRRGRPTYSTDTQYF; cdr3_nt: TGTGCCAGCAGAAGGGGGCGACCGACCTATAGCACAGATACGCAGTATTTT
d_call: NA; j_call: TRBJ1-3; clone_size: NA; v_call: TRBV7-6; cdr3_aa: CASSLGGTLSSGNTIYF; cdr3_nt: TGTGCCAGCAGCTTGGGGGGTACCCTCAGCTCTGGAAACACCATATATTTT
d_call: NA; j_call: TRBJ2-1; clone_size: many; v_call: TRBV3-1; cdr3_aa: CASSQGQTLGTEQFF; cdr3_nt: TGTGCCAGCAGCCAAGGACAAACTTTGGGGACAGAGCAGTTCTTC
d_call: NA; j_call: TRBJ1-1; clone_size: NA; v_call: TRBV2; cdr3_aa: CASSGTDPMNTEAFF; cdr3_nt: TGTGCCAGCAGTGGTACCGACCCCATGAACACTGAAGCTTTCTTT
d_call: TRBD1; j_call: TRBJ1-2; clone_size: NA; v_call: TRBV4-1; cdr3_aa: CASSPLQGAGYGYTF; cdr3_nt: TGCGCCAGCAGCCCTCTTCAGGGGGCAGGGTATGGCTACACCTTC
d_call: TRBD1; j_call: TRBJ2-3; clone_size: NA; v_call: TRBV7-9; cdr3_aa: CASSRVRDRLEYTQYF; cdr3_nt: TGTGCCAGCAGCCGCGTACGGGACAGACTGGAATATACGCAGTATTTT
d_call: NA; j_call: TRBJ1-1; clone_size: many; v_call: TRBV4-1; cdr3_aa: CASSQASLNTEAFF; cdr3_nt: TGCGCCAGCAGCCAAGCCAGCTTGAACACTGAAGCTTTCTTT
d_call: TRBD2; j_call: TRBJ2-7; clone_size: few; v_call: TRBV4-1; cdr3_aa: CASSQEGLAGRLYEQYF; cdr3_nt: TGCGCCAGCAGCCAAGAGGGACTAGCGGGGCGTCTCTACGAGCAGTACTTC
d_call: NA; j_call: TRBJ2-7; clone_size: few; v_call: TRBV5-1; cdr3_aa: CASSLVDSSYEQYF; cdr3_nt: TGCGCCAGCAGCTTGGTTGACAGCTCCTACGAGCAGTACTTC